This is a list of T cell receptor beta chains from one sample in a study of cytomegalovirus exposure and HLA in healthy donors. Profiling relied on immunoSEQ multiplex PCR, and the TCRdb table lists in-frame clones only, not all of them. The sample carries approximately 200,000 clones, approximately 80% recorded once. The sequencing sample was made of PBMCs. The receptors here all came from a girl aged 2 to 9 in good health and CMV-seronegative. Both conserved end residues are part of each CDR3. The order of the fields is J gene, V gene, clone size, D gene, CDR3 DNA, CDR3 protein. The D gene is left open where the match is weak. Size tells how often a clone was seen (once, few, many) or the class of an expanded clone, and some rows leave it out.

>TRBJ2-3|TRBV5-8|.|TRBD2
TGTGCCAGCAGCTTCCCTAGCGGGAGGGGGAGCACAGATACGCAGTATTTT
CASSFPSGRGSTDTQYF
>TRBJ2-3|TRBV25-1|.|.
TGTGCCAGCAGTCGTGGGAGGGGGACAGATACGCAGTATTTT
CASSRGRGTDTQYF
>TRBJ1-1|TRBV7-9|few|.
TGTGCCAGCAGCTACAGCATTGAAGCTTTCTTT
CASSYSIEAFF
>TRBJ1-2|TRBV18|.|.
TGTGCCAGCTCACCATCCGGACAGACCCGAGGACTTTTTGGCTACACCTTC
CASSPSGQTRGLFGYTF
>TRBJ1-5|TRBV2|.|.
TGTGCCAGCAGTGTCTGGGGCCATAGCAATCAGCCCCAGCATTTT
CASSVWGHSNQPQHF
>TRBJ1-6|TRBV7-9|.|.
TGTGCCAGCAGCTTAGTCGGACCCCTCCACTTT
CASSLVGPLHF
>TRBJ1-5|TRBV2|.|TRBD1
TGTGCCAGCTGTGAGCGGGACAGTGGGAAGCCCCAGCATTTT
CASCERDSGKPQHF
>TRBJ2-7|TRBV2|once|TRBD2
TGTGCCAGCAGAACCAGGGGGACTAGCGGGGGGTACGCGGGCTCCTACGAGCAGTACTTC
CASRTRGTSGGYAGSYEQYF
>TRBJ2-1|TRBV19|.|TRBD2
TGTGCCAGTACGTCCGGGACTAGCGGTGCCTACAATGAGCAGTTCTTC
CASTSGTSGAYNEQFF
>TRBJ1-2|TRBV28|.|.
TGTGCCAGCAGTACCGCACAGGGTAGGGGCTACACCTTC
CASSTAQGRGYTF
>TRBJ1-1|TRBV10-3|.|.
TGTGCCACCGCCCTTGGAGTAACCCGGACGGGGACTGAAGCTTTCTTT
CATALGVTRTGTEAFF
>TRBJ2-7|TRBV5-4|.|TRBD2
TGTGCCAGCAGACCTGGGACTAGCGGGACCTCCTACGAGCAGTACTTC
CASRPGTSGTSYEQYF
>TRBJ2-7|TRBV6-1|.|TRBD1
TGTGCCGGGGGGGACAGGGGGCACGAGCAGTACTTC
CAGGDRGHEQYF
>TRBJ2-7|TRBV7-2|.|TRBD1
TGTGCCAGCAGCCCCAGACAGGGGTCGAGCTACGAGCAGTACTTC
CASSPRQGSSYEQYF
>TRBJ1-1|TRBV27|.|TRBD1
TGTGCCAGCAGTTTTCGGACAGGCGGGTTGAACACTGAAGCTTTCTTT
CASSFRTGGLNTEAFF
>TRBJ2-1|TRBV19|.|TRBD2
TGTGCCAGTAGTGCCCCGGGACTAGCGAGTAACAATGAGCAGTTCTTC
CASSAPGLASNNEQFF